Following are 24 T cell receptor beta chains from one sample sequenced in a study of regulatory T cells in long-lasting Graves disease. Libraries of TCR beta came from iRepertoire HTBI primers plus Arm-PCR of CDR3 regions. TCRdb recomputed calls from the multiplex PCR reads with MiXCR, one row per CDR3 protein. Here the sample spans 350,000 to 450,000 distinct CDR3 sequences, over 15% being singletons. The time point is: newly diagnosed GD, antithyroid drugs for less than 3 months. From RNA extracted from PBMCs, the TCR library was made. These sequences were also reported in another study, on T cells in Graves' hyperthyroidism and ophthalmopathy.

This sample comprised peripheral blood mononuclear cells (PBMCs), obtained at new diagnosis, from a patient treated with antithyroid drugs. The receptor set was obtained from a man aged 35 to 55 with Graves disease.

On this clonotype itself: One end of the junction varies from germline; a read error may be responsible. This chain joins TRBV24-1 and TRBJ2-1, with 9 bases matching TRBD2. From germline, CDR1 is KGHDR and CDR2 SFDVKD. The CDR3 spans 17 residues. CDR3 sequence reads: CATSDSSGGYFYSEQFF. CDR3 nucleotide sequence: TGTGCCACCAGTGATTCAAGCGGGGGGTATTTCTACAGTGAGCAGTTCTTC.

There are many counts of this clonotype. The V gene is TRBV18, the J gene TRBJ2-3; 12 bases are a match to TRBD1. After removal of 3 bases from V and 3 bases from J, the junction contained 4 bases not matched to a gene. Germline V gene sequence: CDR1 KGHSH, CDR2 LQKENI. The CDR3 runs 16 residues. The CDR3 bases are TGTGCCAGCTCACCCCGGGACAGGGGGCTGACAGATACGCAGTATTTT. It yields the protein CASSPRDRGLTDTQYF.

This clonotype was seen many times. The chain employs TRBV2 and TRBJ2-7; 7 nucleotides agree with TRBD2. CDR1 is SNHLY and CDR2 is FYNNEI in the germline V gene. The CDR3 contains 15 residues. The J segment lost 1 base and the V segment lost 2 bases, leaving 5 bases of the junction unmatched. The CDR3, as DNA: TGTGCCAGCAGTGAATTCGCGGGGGTATCCTACGAGCAGTACTTC. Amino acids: CASSEFAGVSYEQYF.

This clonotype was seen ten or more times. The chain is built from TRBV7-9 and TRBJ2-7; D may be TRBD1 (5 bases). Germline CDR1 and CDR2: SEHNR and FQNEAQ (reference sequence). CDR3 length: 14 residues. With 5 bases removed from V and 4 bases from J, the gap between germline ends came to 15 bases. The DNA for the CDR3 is TGTGCCAGCAGCAAAGACAGTCTAGGGTACGAGCAGTACTTC. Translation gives CASSKDSLGYEQYF.

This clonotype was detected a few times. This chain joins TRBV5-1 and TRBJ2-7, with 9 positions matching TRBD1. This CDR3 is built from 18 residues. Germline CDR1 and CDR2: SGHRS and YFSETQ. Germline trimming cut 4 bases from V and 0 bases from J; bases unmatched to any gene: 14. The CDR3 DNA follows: TGCGCCAGCAGCCCAGTTGTTTCCGGACAGGGGCCCTCCTACGAGCAGTACTTC. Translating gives CASSPVVSGQGPSYEQYF.

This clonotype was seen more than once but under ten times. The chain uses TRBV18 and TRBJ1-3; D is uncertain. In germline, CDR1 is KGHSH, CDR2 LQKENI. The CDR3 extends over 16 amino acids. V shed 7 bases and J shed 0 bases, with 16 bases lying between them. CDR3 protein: CASLSAPRSSGNTIYF. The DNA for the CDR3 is TGTGCCAGCTTATCGGCCCCCAGAAGCTCTGGAAACACCATATATTTT.

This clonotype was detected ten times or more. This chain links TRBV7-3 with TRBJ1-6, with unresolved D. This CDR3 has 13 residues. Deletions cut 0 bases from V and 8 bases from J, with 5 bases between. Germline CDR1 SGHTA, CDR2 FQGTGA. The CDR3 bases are TGTGCCAGCAGCTTAACGAGTGATTCACCCCTCCACTTT. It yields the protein CASSLTSDSPLHF.

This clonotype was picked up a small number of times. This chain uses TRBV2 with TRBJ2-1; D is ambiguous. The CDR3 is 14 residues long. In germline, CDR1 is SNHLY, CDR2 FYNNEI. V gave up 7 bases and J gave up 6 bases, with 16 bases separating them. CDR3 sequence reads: CASITIRAFNEQFF. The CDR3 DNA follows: TGTGCCAGCATTACCATTAGGGCTTTCAATGAGCAGTTCTTC. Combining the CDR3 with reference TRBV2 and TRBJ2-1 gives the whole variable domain EPEVTQTPSHQVTQMGQEVILRCVPISNHLYFYWYRQILGQKVEFLVSFYNNEISEKSEIFDDQFSVERPDGSNFTLKIRSTKLEDSAMYFCASITIRAFNEQFFGPGTRLTVL.

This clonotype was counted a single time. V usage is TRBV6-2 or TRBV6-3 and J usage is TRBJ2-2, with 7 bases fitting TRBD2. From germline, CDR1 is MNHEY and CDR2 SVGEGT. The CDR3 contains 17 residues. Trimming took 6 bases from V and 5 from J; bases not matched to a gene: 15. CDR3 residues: CASSHPRRGDFTGELFF. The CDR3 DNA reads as TGTGCCAGCAGCCACCCTAGACGGGGGGATTTTACCGGGGAGCTGTTTTTT.

CDR3 amino acids: CASSEAPPDRLQTYEQYF. The CDR3 nucleotides read TGTGCCAGCAGTGAAGCGCCTCCCGACCGACTTCAGACCTACGAGCAGTACTTC. V usage is TRBV2 and J usage is TRBJ2-7; D is undetermined. CDR1 is SNHLY and CDR2 is FYNNEI in the germline V gene. The CDR3 consists of 18 residues. V dropped 0 bases and J dropped 2 bases, with 20 bases sitting between them.

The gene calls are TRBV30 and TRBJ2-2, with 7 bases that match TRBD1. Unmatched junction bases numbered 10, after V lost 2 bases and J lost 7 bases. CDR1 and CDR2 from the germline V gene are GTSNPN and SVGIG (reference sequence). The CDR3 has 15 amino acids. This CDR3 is CAWSSDRDRVGELFF. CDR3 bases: TGTGCCTGGAGTAGCGACAGGGATCGGGTCGGGGAGCTGTTTTTT.

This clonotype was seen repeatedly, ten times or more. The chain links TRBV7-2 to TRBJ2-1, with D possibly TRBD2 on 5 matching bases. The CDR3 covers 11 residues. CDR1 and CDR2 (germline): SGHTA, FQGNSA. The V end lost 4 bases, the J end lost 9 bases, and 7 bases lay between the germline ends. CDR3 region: CASSSGVEQFF. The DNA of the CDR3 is TGTGCCAGCAGCTCCGGGGTTGAGCAGTTCTTC. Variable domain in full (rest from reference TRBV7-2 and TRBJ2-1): GAGVSQSPSNKVTEKGKDVELRCDPISGHTALYWYRQSLGQGLEFLIYFQGNSAPDKSGLPSDRFSAERTGGSVSTLTIQRTQQEDSAVYLCASSSGVEQFFGPGTRLTVL.

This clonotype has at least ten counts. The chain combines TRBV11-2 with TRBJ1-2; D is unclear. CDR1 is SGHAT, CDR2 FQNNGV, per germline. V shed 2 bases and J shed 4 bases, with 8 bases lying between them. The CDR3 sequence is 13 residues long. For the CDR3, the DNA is TGTGCCAGCAGCTTAACGGGATCCTATGGCTACACCTTC. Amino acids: CASSLTGSYGYTF.

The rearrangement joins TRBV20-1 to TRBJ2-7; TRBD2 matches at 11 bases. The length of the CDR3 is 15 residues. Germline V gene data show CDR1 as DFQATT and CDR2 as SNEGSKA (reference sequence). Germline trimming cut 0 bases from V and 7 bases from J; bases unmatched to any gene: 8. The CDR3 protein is CSARDRILAGAEQYF. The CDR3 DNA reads TGCAGTGCTAGAGATCGGATACTAGCGGGGGCAGAGCAGTACTTC.

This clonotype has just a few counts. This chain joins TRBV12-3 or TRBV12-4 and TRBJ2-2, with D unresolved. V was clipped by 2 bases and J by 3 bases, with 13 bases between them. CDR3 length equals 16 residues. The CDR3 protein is CASSLRPSSYTGELFF. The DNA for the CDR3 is TGTGCCAGCAGTTTACGTCCTAGTTCGTACACCGGGGAGCTGTTTTTT.

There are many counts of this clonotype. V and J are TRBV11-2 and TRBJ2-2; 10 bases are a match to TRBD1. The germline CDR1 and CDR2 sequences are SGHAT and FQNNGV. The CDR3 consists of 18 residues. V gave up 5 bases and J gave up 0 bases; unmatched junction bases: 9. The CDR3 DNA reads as TGTGCCAGCAGCCGACAGGGGGCCGGCCTAGCGAACACCGGGGAGCTGTTTTTT. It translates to CASSRQGAGLANTGELFF.

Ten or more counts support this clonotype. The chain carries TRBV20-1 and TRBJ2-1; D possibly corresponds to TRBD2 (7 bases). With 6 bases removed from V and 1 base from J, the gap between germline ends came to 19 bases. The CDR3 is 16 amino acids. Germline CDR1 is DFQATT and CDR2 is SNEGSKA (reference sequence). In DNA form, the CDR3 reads TGCAGTGCCTCGAACCCGGCGGGGGCTTCCTACAATGAGCAGTTCTTC. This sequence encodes CSASNPAGASYNEQFF.

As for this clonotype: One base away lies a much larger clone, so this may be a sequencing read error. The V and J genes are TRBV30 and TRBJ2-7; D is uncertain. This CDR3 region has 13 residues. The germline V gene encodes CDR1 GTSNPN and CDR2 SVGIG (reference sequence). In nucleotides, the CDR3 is TGTGCCTCGAGTTTCCAGGTCGGATACGAGCAGTACTTC. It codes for CASSFQVGYEQYF.

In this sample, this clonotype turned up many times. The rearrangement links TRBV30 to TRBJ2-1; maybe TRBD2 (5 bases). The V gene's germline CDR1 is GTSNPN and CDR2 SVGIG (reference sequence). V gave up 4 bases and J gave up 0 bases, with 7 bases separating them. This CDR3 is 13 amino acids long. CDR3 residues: CAWMRDSYNEQFF. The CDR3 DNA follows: TGTGCCTGGATGAGGGACTCCTACAATGAGCAGTTCTTC.

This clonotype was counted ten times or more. The chain's CDR3 is CASRRLAGSTDTQYF. DNA for the CDR3: TGTGCCAGCAGACGACTAGCGGGAAGCACAGATACGCAGTATTTT. This chain connects TRBV11-2 to TRBJ2-3; 11 bases agree with TRBD2. With 6 bases clipped from V and 0 bases from J, the junction kept 2 bases outside the gene matches. Germline CDR1 reads SGHAT; CDR2 reads FQNNGV. The CDR3 sequence is 15 residues long. Complete variable domain (other parts from reference TRBV11-2 and TRBJ2-3): EAGVAQSPRYKIIEKRQSVAFWCNPISGHATLYWYQQILGQGPKLLIQFQNNGVVDDSQLPKDRFSAERLKGVDSTLKIQPAKLEDSAVYLCASRRLAGSTDTQYFGPGTRLTVL.

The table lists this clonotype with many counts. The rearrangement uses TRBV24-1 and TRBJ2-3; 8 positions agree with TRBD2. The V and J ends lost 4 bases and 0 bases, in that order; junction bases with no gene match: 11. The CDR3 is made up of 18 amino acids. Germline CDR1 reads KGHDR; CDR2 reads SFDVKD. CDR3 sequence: CATSDHPGGGASTDTQYF. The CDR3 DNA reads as TGTGCCACCAGTGACCACCCGGGGGGGGGCGCTAGCACAGATACGCAGTATTTT.

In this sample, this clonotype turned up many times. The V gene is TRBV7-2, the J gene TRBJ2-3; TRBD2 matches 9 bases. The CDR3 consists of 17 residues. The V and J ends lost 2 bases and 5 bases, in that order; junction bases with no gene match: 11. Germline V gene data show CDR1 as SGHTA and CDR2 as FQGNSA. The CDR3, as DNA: TGTGCCAGCAGCTTATACGGCGGGGGGGGCCGGGTAGATACGCAGTATTTT. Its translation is CASSLYGGGGRVDTQYF.

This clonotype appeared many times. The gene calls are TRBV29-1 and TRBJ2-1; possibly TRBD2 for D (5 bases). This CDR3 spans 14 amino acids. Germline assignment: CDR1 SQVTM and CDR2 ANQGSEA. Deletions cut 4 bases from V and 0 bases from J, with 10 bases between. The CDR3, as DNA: TGCAGCGTTGGGGAGCCTAGCTCCTACAATGAGCAGTTCTTC. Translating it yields CSVGEPSSYNEQFF.

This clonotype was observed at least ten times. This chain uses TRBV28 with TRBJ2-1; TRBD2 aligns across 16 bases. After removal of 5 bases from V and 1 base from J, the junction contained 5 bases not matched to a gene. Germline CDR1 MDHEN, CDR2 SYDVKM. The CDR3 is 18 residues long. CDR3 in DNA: TGTGCCAGCAGTGGGGGACTAGCGGGGGGGTTTTCCTACAATGAGCAGTTCTTC. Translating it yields CASSGGLAGGFSYNEQFF.